The rows below give T cell receptor beta chains drawn from one sample of a study of cytomegalovirus exposure and HLA in healthy donors. The assay was immunoSEQ multiplex PCR, and TCRdb's table has in-frame clones only and misses some. The sample includes 59,000 or so clones, 75% to 90% seen only once; the top ten take roughly 15%. Source material: PBMCs. The receptors come from a woman aged 18-30 years in good health and CMV-seronegative. The CDR3 runs from the conserved cysteine through the conserved F or W. A D gene is named only where the DNA matches it firmly. Part of the rows lack a size; the others show once, few, many or a class for expanded clones.

NA	NA	TRBJ1-1	TRBV9	CASSPPGMVTEAFF	TGTGCCAGCAGCCCCCCAGGGATGGTCACTGAAGCTTTCTTT
NA	NA	TRBJ2-7	TRBV19	CASNHGTSYEQYF	TGTGCCAGTAATCATGGTACTTCCTACGAGCAGTACTTC
NA	TRBD1	TRBJ2-3	TRBV18	CASSPFPGQGAGGATDTQYF	TGTGCCAGCTCACCATTCCCGGGACAGGGGGCTGGAGGGGCGACAGATACGCAGTATTTT
once	NA	TRBJ1-3	TRBV9	CASSVDAGTGNTIYF	TGTGCCAGCAGCGTAGACGCAGGAACGGGAAACACCATATATTTT
NA	NA	TRBJ1-6	TRBV10-2	CASSDPRGRSPLHF	TGCGCCAGCAGTGACCCCAGGGGTCGATCACCCCTCCACTTT
NA	NA	TRBJ1-2	TRBV6-5	CASSQGKNYGYTF	TGTGCCAGCTCTCAGGGGAAGAACTATGGCTACACCTTC
NA	TRBD2	TRBJ2-2	TRBV27	CASRGLAGRPANTGELFF	TGTGCCAGCCGGGGACTAGCGGGAAGGCCTGCGAACACCGGGGAGCTGTTTTTT
NA	TRBD1	TRBJ1-2	TRBV2	CASTGTGDYGYTF	TGTGCCAGCACCGGGACAGGGGACTATGGCTACACCTTC
NA	NA	TRBJ2-7	TRBV18	CASSTSEGSGEQYF	TGTGCCAGCTCAACATCCGAGGGCAGTGGCGAGCAGTACTTC
once	NA	TRBJ2-6	TRBV9	CASRRGSGANVLTF	TGTGCCAGCAGGAGGGGGTCTGGGGCCAACGTCCTGACTTTC
NA	NA	TRBJ2-2	TRBV7-3	CASSFVADGELFF	TGTGCCAGCAGCTTCGTAGCGGACGGGGAGCTGTTTTTT
NA	NA	TRBJ2-2	TRBV7-6	CASTHGGTANTGELFF	TGTGCCAGCACCCATGGGGGGACAGCGAACACCGGGGAGCTGTTTTTT
NA	NA	TRBJ2-2	TRBV28	CASSPPHYRAGPNTGELFF	TGTGCCAGCAGTCCTCCCCACTATCGGGCGGGACCGAACACCGGGGAGCTGTTTTTT
NA	TRBD2	TRBJ2-3	TRBV29-1	CSVFGEGPGDTQYF	TGCAGCGTATTTGGGGAGGGTCCCGGAGATACGCAGTATTTT
NA	NA	TRBJ2-7	TRBV28	CASSLAGPLYEQYF	TGTGCCAGCAGTTTAGCGGGACCACTCTACGAGCAGTACTTC
NA	TRBD1	TRBJ2-7	TRBV19	CASSLGTGGSYEQYF	TGTGCCAGTAGTCTCGGGACAGGGGGATCCTACGAGCAGTACTTC
NA	NA	TRBJ1-4	TRBV5-5	CASSPPSLGENLFF	TGTGCCAGCAGCCCGCCCTCCCTAGGAGAAAACCTGTTTTTT
NA	TRBD1	TRBJ1-4	TRBV15	CATSRDLGRGSSGGYSKNEKLFF	TGTGCCACCAGCAGAGACCTGGGCAGGGGGTCTAGTGGGGGTTACTCTAAAAATGAAAAACTGTTTTTT
once	TRBD1	TRBJ2-2	TRBV19	CASEDRANTGELFF	TGTGCCAGTGAGGACAGGGCGAACACCGGGGAGCTGTTTTTT
NA	TRBD1	TRBJ1-5	TRBV6-5	CASSHRGQPQHF	TGTGCCAGCAGTCACAGGGGGCAGCCCCAGCATTTT
once	TRBD2	TRBJ2-3	TRBV9	CASSVELAGTSTDTQYF	TGTGCCAGCAGCGTAGAATTAGCGGGAACTAGCACAGATACGCAGTATTTT
NA	TRBD1	TRBJ1-2	TRBV25-1	CASSEFGTGVRGYTF	TGTGCCAGCAGTGAATTTGGGACAGGGGTACGTGGCTACACCTTC
NA	NA	TRBJ1-2	TRBV6-6	CASSYGPVSGYTF	TGTGCCAGCAGTTACGGGCCTGTGTCTGGCTACACCTTC
NA	NA	TRBJ2-7	TRBV11-2	CASSITAYEQYF	TGTGCCAGCAGCATAACAGCCTACGAGCAGTACTTC
NA	NA	TRBJ2-7	TRBV7-9	CASSPRTRGSYEQYF	TGTGCCAGCAGCCCCAGGACTCGGGGTAGCTACGAGCAGTACTTC
NA	NA	TRBJ2-1	TRBV7-8	CASSPRDIRRPYNEQFF	TGTGCCAGCAGCCCTCGGGACATCAGACGCCCCTACAATGAGCAGTTCTTC
NA	TRBD2	TRBJ2-1	TRBV30	CAWSLLAGPSYNEQFF	TGTGCCTGGAGTTTACTAGCGGGACCCTCCTACAATGAGCAGTTCTTC
once	NA	TRBJ1-4	TRBV7-9	CASSRSGATNEKLFF	TGTGCCAGCAGCCGATCAGGGGCAACTAATGAAAAACTGTTTTTT
few	TRBD2	TRBJ2-1	TRBV11-2	CASSFPYGLAGAIGNEQFF	TGTGCCAGCAGCTTTCCCTATGGACTAGCGGGGGCCATAGGGAATGAGCAGTTCTTC
NA	NA	TRBJ2-1	TRBV2	CASSDSYNEQFF	TGTGCCAGCAGTGACAGTTACAATGAGCAGTTCTTC
NA	NA	TRBJ1-1	TRBV5-6	CASSHGVNTEAFF	TGTGCCAGCAGCCACGGGGTGAACACTGAAGCTTTCTTT
NA	TRBD1	TRBJ1-4	TRBV19	CASRGQGARGEKLFF	TGTGCCAGTAGGGGACAGGGGGCGAGAGGGGAAAAACTGTTTTTT
NA	NA	TRBJ2-3	TRBV28	CASSRESSTDTQYF	TGTGCCAGCAGTAGAGAATCTAGCACAGATACGCAGTATTTT
NA	TRBD2	TRBJ2-3	TRBV19	CASSFGLAGTDTQYF	TGTGCCAGTAGTTTCGGACTAGCAGGGACAGATACGCAGTATTTT
once	NA	TRBJ2-5	TRBV5-4	CASSSGLLEETQYF	TGTGCCAGCAGCTCGGGACTCTTGGAAGAGACCCAGTACTTC
NA	NA	TRBJ2-1	TRBV30	CAWSVPRGTISYNEQFF	TGTGCCTGGAGTGTCCCCCGGGGGACGATCTCCTACAATGAGCAGTTCTTC
NA	NA	TRBJ1-2	TRBV7-8	CASSHSGPSYGYTF	TGTGCCAGCAGCCACAGTGGCCCGTCCTATGGCTACACCTTC
NA	NA	TRBJ1-6	TRBV2	CASSRTDYSYNSPLHF	TGTGCCAGCAGCCGGACAGACTACTCCTATAATTCACCCCTCCACTTT
NA	TRBD2	TRBJ2-7	TRBV7-2	CASSLEAGPYEQYF	TGTGCCAGCAGCTTAGAAGCGGGGCCCTACGAGCAGTACTTC
few	NA	TRBJ2-7	TRBV18	CASSPGQTSYEQYF	TGTGCCAGCTCACCGGGGCAGACCTCCTACGAGCAGTACTTC
NA	NA	TRBJ2-6	TRBV7-7	CASSLGSSGANVLTF	TGTGCTAGCAGCTTGGGGAGCTCTGGGGCCAACGTCCTGACTTTC
NA	TRBD2	TRBJ2-7	TRBV6-5	CASSGLAGVAYEQYF	TGTGCCAGCAGTGGACTAGCGGGAGTTGCCTACGAGCAGTACTTC
NA	NA	TRBJ2-3	TRBV11-1	CASSPTLGESDTQYF	TGTGCCAGCAGCCCGACACTAGGAGAATCAGATACGCAGTATTTT
NA	NA	TRBJ2-3	TRBV13	CASSPLLIDTQYF	TGTGCCAGCAGCCCCCTGTTAATAGATACGCAGTATTTT
NA	NA	TRBJ1-3	TRBV5-1	CASSLYSLDSGNTIYF	TGCGCCAGCAGCTTATACAGCCTGGACTCTGGAAACACCATATATTTT